This T cell receptor beta chain was sequenced during a study of CD8 T cells in ankylosing spondylitis. Overall study findings and caveats: Several highly homologous variants made up a TCR beta motif that seemed to typify ankylosing spondylitis blood.

This clonotype was found a few times. Its target is not known. Germline and junction disagree at one end, which may indicate a read error. The CDR3 sequence is 11 residues long. Per the germline V gene, CDR1 is SEHNR and CDR2 is FQNEAQ (reference sequence). MiXCR, run by TCRdb on the 5' RACE reads, gives a single entry per CDR3 protein. The profile shows roughly 700,000 distinct CDR3 sequences, roughly 19% of them singletons. This TCR derives from a male donor with ankylosing spondylitis. Sequenced material: blood, either unsorted or a sorted T cell fraction (not recorded which). The chain employs TRBV7-9 and TRBJ2-7; a possible D gene is TRBD1 (5 bases). Here the CDR3 reads CASSLGQIWDF. CDR3 nucleotides: TGTGCCAGCAGCTTAGGACAGATCTGGGACTTC.